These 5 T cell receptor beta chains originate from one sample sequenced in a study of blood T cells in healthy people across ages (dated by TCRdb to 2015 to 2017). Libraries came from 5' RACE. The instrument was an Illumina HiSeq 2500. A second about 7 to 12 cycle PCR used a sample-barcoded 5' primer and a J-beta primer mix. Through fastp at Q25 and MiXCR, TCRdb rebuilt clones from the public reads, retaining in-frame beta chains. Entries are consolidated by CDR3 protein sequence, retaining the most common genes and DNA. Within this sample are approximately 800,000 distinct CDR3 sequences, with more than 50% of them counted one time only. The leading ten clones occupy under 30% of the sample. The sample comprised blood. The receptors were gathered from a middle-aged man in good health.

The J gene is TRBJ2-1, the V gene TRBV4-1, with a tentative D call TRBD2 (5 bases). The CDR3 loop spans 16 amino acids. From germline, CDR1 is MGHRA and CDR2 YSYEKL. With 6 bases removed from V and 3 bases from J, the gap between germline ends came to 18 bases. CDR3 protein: CASSRGSGGRYNEQFF. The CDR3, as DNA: TGCGCCAGCAGTCGCGGAAGCGGAGGCCGCTACAATGAGCAGTTCTTC.

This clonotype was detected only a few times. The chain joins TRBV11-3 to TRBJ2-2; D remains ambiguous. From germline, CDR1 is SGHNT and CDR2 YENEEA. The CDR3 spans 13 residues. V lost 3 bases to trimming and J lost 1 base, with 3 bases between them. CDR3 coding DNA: TGTGCCAGCAGCTTCAAGAACACCGGGGAGCTGTTTTTT. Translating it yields CASSFKNTGELFF.

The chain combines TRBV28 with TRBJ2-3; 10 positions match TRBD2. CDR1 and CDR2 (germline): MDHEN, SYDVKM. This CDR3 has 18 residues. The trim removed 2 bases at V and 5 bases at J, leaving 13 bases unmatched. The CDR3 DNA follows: TGTGCCAGCAGTTTACCTACGACTAGCGGGCCCGCTCTAGATACGCAGTATTTT. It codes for CASSLPTTSGPALDTQYF.

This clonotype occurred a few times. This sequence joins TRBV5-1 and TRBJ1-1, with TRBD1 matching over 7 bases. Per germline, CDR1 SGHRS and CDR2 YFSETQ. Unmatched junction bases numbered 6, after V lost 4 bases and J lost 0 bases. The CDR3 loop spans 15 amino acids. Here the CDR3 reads CASSPTGAMNTEAFF. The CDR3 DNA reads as TGCGCCAGCAGCCCCACAGGGGCGATGAACACTGAAGCTTTCTTT.

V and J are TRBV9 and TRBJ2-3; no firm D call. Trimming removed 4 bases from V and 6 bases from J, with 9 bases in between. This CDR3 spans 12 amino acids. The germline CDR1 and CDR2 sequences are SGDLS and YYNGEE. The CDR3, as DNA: TGTGCCAGCAGCCCAACAATGGATACGCAGTATTTT. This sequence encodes CASSPTMDTQYF.